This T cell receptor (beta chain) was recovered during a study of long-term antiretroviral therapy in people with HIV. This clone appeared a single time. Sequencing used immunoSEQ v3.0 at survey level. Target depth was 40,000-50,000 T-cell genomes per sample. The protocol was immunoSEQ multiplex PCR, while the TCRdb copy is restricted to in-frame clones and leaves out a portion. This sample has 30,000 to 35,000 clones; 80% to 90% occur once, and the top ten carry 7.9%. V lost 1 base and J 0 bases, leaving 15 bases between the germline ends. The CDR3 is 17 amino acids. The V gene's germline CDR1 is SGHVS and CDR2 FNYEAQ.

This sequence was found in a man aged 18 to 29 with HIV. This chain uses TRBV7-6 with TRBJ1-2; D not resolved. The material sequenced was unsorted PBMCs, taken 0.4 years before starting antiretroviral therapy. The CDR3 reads CASSLEVPGRSNYGYTF. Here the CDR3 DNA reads TGTGCCAGCAGCTTAGAGGTACCGGGGAGATCTAACTATGGCTACACCTTC. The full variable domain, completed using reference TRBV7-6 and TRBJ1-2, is GAGVSQSPRYKVTKRGQDVALRCDPISGHVSLYWYRQALGQGPEFLTYFNYEAQQDKSGLPNDRFSAERPEGSISTLTIQRTEQRDSAMYRCASSLEVPGRSNYGYTFGSGTRLTVV.